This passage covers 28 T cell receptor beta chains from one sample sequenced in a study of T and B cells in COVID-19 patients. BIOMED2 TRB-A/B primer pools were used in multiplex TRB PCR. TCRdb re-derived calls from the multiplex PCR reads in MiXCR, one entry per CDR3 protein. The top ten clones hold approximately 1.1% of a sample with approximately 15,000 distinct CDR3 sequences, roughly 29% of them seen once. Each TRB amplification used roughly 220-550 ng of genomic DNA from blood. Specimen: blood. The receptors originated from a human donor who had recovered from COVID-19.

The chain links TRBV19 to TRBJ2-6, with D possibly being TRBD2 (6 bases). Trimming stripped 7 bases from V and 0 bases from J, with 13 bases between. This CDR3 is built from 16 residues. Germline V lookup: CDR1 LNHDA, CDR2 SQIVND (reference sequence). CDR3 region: CASNRDFDSGANVLTF. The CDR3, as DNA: TGTGCCAGTAACCGGGACTTCGACTCTGGGGCCAACGTCCTGACTTTC.

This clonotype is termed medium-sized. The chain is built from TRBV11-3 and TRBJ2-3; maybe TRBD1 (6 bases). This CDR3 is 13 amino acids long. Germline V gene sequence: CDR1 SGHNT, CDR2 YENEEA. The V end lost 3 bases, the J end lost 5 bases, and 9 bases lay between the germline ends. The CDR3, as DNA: TGTGCCAGCAGCTTTTCACAGGGAGATACGCAGTATTTT. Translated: CASSFSQGDTQYF.

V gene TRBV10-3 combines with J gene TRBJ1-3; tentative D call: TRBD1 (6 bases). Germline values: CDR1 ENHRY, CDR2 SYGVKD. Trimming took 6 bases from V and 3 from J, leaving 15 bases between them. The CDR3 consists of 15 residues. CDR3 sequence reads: CAIRARDNSGNTIYF. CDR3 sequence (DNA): TGTGCCATCAGAGCAAGGGACAACAGTGGAAACACCATATATTTT.

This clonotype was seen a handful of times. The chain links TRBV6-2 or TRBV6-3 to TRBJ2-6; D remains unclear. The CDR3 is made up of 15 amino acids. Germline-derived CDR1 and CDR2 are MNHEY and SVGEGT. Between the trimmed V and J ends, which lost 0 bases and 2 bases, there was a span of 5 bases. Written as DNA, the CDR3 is TGTGCCAGCAGTTACTCGGCGGCTGGGGCCAACGTCCTGACTTTC. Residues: CASSYSAAGANVLTF.

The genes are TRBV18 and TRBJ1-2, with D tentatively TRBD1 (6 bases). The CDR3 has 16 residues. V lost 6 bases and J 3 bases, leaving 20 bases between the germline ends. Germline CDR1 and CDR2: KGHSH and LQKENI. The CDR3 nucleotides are TGTGCCAGCTCCAGCGGGTGGGGGCCGATCGACTATGGCTACACCTTC. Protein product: CASSSGWGPIDYGYTF.

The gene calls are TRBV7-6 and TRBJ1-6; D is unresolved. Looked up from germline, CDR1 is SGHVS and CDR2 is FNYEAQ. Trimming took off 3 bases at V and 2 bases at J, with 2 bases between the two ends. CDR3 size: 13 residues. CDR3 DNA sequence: TGTGCCAGCAGCTTGACCTATAATTCACCCCTCCACTTT. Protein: CASSLTYNSPLHF.

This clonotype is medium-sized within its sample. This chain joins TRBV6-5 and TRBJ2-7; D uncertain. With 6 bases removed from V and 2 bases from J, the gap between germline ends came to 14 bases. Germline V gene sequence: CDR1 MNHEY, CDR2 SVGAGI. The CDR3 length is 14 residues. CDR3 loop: CASSPQLRPYEQYF. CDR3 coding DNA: TGTGCCAGCAGCCCTCAACTGAGGCCCTACGAGCAGTACTTC.

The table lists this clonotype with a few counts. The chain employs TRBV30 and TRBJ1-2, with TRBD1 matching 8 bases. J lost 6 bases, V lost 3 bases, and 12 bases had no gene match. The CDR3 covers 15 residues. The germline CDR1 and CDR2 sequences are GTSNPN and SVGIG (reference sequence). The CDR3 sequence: CAWRGKGQDSNGYTF. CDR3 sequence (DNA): TGTGCCTGGAGGGGGAAGGGACAGGATTCGAATGGCTACACCTTC.

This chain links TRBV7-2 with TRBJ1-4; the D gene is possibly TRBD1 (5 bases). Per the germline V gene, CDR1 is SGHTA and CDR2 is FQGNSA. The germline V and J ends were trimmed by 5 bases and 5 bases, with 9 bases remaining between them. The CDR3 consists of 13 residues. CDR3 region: CASSRDLNEKLFF. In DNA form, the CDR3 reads TGTGCCAGCAGCCGGGACCTCAATGAAAAACTGTTTTTT.

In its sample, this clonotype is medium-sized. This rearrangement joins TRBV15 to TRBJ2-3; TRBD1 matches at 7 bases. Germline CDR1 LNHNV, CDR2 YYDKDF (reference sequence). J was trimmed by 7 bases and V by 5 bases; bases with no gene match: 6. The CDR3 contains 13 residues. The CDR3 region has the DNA TGTGCCACCAGCTCAGGGACAGCTAATACGCAGTATTTT. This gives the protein CATSSGTANTQYF.

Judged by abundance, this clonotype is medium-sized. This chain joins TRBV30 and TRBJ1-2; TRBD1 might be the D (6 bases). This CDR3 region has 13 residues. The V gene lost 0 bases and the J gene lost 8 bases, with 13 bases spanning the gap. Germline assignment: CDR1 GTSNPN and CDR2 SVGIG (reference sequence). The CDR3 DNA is TGTGCCTGGAGTGTACGGAACAGGGAAGGCTACACCTTC. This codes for CAWSVRNREGYTF.

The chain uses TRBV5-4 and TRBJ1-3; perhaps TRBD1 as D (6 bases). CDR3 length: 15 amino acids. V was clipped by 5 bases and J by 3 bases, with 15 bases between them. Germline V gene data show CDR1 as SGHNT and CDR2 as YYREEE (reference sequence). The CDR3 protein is CASRSNTGSGNTIYF. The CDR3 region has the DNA TGTGCCAGCAGATCGAATACAGGGAGTGGAAACACCATATATTTT.

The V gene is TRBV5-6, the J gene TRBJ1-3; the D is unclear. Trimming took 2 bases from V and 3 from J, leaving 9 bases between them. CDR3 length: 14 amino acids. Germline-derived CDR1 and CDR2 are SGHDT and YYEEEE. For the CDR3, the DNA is TGTGCCAGCAGCTTACTGGGGAGTGGAAACACCATATATTTT. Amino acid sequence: CASSLLGSGNTIYF.

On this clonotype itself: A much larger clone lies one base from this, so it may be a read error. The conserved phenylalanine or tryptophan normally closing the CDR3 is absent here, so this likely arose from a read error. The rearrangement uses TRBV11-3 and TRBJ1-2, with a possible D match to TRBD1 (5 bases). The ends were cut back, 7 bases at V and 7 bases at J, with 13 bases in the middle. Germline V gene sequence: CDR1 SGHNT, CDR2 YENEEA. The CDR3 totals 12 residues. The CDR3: CASTSSGTGYTL. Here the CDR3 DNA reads TGTGCCAGCACGTCGTCCGGGACTGGCTACACCCTC.

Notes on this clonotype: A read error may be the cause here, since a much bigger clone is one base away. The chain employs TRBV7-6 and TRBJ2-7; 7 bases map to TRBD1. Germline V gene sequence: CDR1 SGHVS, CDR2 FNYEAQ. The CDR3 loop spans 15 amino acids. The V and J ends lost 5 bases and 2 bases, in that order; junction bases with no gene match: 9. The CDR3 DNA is TGTGCCAGCAGCCCACAAACAGGGGAAACCTACGAGCAGTACTTC. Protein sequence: CASSPQTGETYEQYF.

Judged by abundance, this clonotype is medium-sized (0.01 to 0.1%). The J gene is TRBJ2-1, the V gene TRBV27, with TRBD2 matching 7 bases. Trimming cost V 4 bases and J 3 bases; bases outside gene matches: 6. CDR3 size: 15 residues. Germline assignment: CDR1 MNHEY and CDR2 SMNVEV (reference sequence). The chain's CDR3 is CASSSSASGYNEQFF. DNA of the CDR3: TGTGCCAGCAGTTCTTCCGCTAGCGGCTACAATGAGCAGTTCTTC.

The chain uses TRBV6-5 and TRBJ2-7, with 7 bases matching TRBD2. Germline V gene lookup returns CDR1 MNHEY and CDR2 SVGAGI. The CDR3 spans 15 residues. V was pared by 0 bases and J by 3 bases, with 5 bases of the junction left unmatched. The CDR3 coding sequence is TGTGCCAGCAGTTACTCTGGTGGGGGGGACTACGAGCAGTACTTC. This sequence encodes CASSYSGGGDYEQYF.

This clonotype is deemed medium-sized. The CDR3 region has the DNA TGCAGCGTTGAGAGACAGGGGGCGTTCTTC. Translated, it gives CSVERQGAFF. This chain joins TRBV29-1 and TRBJ2-1; 10 nucleotides line up with TRBD1. Germline CDR1 and CDR2: SQVTM and ANQGSEA. The V segment lost 3 bases and the J segment 15 bases; nucleotides outside the gene matches: 2. This CDR3 spans 10 amino acids.

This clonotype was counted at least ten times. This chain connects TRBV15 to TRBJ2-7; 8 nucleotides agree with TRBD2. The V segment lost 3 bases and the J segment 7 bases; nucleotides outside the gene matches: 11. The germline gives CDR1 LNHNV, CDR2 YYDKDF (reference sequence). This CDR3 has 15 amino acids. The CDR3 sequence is CATSRGESGSGEQYF. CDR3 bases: TGTGCCACCAGCAGGGGTGAGAGCGGGAGTGGAGAGCAGTACTTC.

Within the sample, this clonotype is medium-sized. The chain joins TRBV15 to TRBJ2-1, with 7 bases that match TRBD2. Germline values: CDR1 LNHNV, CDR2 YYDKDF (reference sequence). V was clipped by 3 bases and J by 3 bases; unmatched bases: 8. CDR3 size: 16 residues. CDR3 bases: TGTGCCACCAGCAGCCTAGCGGTTGCAGACTACAATGAGCAGTTCTTC. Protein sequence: CATSSLAVADYNEQFF.

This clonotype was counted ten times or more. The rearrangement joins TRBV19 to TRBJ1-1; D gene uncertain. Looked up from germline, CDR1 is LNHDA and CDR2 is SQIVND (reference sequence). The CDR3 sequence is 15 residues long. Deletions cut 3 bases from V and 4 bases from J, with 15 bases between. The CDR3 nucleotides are TGTGCCAGTAGTATTGCGGGGAGGGAGGCCACTGAAGCTTTCTTT. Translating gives CASSIAGREATEAFF.

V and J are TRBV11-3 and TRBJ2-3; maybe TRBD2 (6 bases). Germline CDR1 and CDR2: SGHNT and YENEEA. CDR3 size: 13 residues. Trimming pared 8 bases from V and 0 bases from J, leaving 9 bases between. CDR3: CASLAVSTDTQYF. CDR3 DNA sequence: TGTGCCAGCTTAGCGGTTAGCACAGATACGCAGTATTTT.

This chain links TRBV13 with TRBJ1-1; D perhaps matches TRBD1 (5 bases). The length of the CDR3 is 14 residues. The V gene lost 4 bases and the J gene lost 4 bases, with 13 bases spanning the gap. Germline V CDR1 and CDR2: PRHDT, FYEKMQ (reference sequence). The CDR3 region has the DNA TGTGCCAGCAGCTCGCCGGGGGGGGGCACTGAAGCTTTCTTT. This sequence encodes CASSSPGGGTEAFF.

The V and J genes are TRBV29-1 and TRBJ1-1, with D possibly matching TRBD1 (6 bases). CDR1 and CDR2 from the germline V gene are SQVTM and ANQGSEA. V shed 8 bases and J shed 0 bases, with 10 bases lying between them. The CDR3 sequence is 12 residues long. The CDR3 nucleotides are TGCAGCCCACACAGGGTGAACACTGAAGCTTTCTTT. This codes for CSPHRVNTEAFF.

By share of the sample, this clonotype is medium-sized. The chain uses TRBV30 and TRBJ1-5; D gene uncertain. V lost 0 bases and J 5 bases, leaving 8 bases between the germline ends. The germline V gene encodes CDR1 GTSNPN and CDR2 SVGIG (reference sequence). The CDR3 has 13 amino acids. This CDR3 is CAWSVRGYQPQHF. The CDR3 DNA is TGTGCCTGGAGTGTCCGCGGGTATCAGCCCCAGCATTTT.

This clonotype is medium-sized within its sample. CDR3 sequence reads: CASSMGDYQPQHF. The CDR3 DNA reads TGTGCCAGTAGTATGGGCGATTATCAGCCCCAGCATTTT. The chain couples TRBV19 to TRBJ1-5; the D is unclear. Germline CDR1 is LNHDA and CDR2 is SQIVND (reference sequence). V was clipped by 3 bases and J by 5 bases, with 8 bases between them. The CDR3 is 13 residues long.

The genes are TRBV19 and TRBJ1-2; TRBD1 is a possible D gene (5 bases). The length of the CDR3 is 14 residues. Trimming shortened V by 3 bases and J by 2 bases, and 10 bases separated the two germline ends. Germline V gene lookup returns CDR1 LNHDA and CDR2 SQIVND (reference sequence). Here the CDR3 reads CASSIVRDNYGYTF. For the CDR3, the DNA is TGTGCCAGTAGTATTGTTAGGGACAACTATGGCTACACCTTC.

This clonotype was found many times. Here the CDR3 reads CSVAGQGVTEAFF. The CDR3 DNA sequence: TGCAGCGTTGCCGGACAGGGGGTTACTGAAGCTTTCTTT. This chain joins TRBV29-1 and TRBJ1-1, with 10 nucleotides matching TRBD1. J gave up 5 bases and V 4 bases, and 4 bases lay outside the gene matches. Germline V lookup: CDR1 SQVTM, CDR2 ANQGSEA. The CDR3 is 13 amino acids. Full variable domain (rest looked up from reference TRBV29-1 and TRBJ1-1): SAVISQKPSRDICQRGTSLTIQCQVDSQVTMMFWYRQQPGQSLTLIATANQGSEATYESGFVIDKFPISRPNLTFSTLTVSNMSPEDSSIYLCSVAGQGVTEAFFGQGTRLTVV.